The 31 T cell receptor beta chains listed next were all sequenced from one sample in a study of human T cells and chemical hapten exposure. One entry per CDR3 protein results from TCRdb running MiXCR on the RACE reads. This table holds 75,000 to 100,000 distinct CDR3 sequences, around 12% found once. Time point here: patch test 1, 2 weeks after DPC sensitization. Treatment of the sample: therapeutic diphenylcyclopropenone sensitization with weekly scalp DPC. The sample here was whole blood, taken in connection with sensitization to the hapten diphenylcyclopropenone (DPC). The receptors shown here come from a woman in her forties with alopecia areata. Some clones in this sample may be carry-over from other donors' samples.

This clonotype appeared a few times. This chain uses TRBV5-1 with TRBJ1-4; D uncertain. The V gene lost 4 bases and the J gene lost 0 bases, with 13 bases spanning the gap. Germline-derived CDR1 and CDR2 are SGHRS and YFSETQ. The length of the CDR3 is 16 residues. This chain's CDR3 is CASSRRELATNEKLFF. As DNA, the CDR3 is TGCGCCAGCAGCCGGCGGGAGCTTGCAACTAATGAAAAACTGTTTTTT.

This clonotype was seen ten or more times. V and J are TRBV6-2 or TRBV6-3 and TRBJ2-7; no clear D. CDR1 is MNHEY and CDR2 is SVGEGT in the germline V gene. V lost 2 bases to trimming and J lost 2 bases, with 1 base between them. The CDR3 consists of 11 residues. The CDR3 region has the DNA TGTGCCAGCAGTTACCCCTACGAGCAGTACTTC. Protein: CASSYPYEQYF.

This clonotype was detected many times. The V call is TRBV7-8, the J call TRBJ2-1, with D perhaps given as TRBD1 or TRBD2 (5 bases each). V was clipped by 5 bases and J by 1 base, with 18 bases between them. Germline-derived CDR1 and CDR2 are SGHVS and FQNEAQ. The CDR3 is 17 amino acids. The CDR3 spells CASSPAWNGASYNEQFF. The DNA of the CDR3 is TGTGCCAGCAGCCCGGCGTGGAACGGGGCTTCCTACAATGAGCAGTTCTTC.

The chain has TRBV24-1 and TRBJ2-5; weak D call: TRBD1 (6 bases). Germline loops: CDR1 KGHDR, CDR2 SFDVKD. The V end was cut by 4 bases, the J end by 6 bases, with 20 bases between. The CDR3 extends over 16 amino acids. The CDR3 coding sequence is TGTGCCACCAGTGACTCCTTGGACAGCCGACCACAGACCCAGTACTTC. Its protein product is CATSDSLDSRPQTQYF.

Many counts were recorded for this clonotype. The CDR3 protein is CASSEPASGNYEQYF. The CDR3 coding sequence is TGTGCCAGCAGTGAACCCGCTAGCGGGAACTACGAGCAGTACTTC. The V gene is TRBV25-1, the J gene TRBJ2-7, with TRBD2 matching 9 bases. The germline CDR1 and CDR2 sequences are MGHDK and SYGVNS. The CDR3 extends over 15 amino acids. V trimming: 2 bases; J trimming: 3 bases; junction bases outside the gene matches: 5.

This clonotype was found a few times. V and J are TRBV7-8 and TRBJ2-1; possible D gene TRBD2, 5 bases. This CDR3 contains 13 residues. The V gene's germline CDR1 is SGHVS and CDR2 FQNEAQ. V was shortened by 4 bases and J by 3 bases, with 7 bases between the two germline ends. The CDR3 nucleotides read TGTGCCAGCAGCTACCGGGACTACAATGAGCAGTTCTTC. It encodes CASSYRDYNEQFF.

CDR3 region: CASSLATKNTGELFF. CDR3 nucleotide sequence: TGTGCCAGCAGTTTAGCCACTAAAAACACCGGGGAGCTGTTTTTT. The rearrangement links TRBV28 to TRBJ2-2; no firm D call. Germline CDR1 is MDHEN and CDR2 is SYDVKM. The CDR3 is 15 amino acids. Trimming stripped 2 bases from V and 2 bases from J, with 9 bases between. Full variable domain (rest looked up from reference TRBV28 and TRBJ2-2): DVKVTQSSRYLVKRTGEKVFLECVQDMDHENMFWYRQDPGLGLRLIYFSYDVKMKEKGDIPEGYSVSREKKERFSLILESASTNQTSMYLCASSLATKNTGELFFGEGSRLTVL.

This clonotype occurred a few times. The chain uses TRBV11-3 and TRBJ2-1, with 11 bases fitting TRBD1. The CDR3 contains 15 residues. With V trimmed by 5 bases and J by 2 bases, 2 bases remained unmatched. Per germline, CDR1 SGHNT and CDR2 YENEEA. For the CDR3, the DNA is TGTGCCAGCAGCAAGGGACAGGGGGCCTACAATGAGCAGTTCTTC. Translating it yields CASSKGQGAYNEQFF.

The genes are TRBV18 and TRBJ2-1, with 13 bases that match TRBD2. The CDR3 totals 16 residues. The V gene end was trimmed by 6 bases and the J gene end by 9 bases; junction bases not matched to a gene: 11. Per the germline V gene, CDR1 is KGHSH and CDR2 is LQKENI. Here the CDR3 DNA reads TGTGCCAGCTCCCAAAGGACTAGCGGGAGTCTGGGTGAGCAGTTCTTC. It codes for CASSQRTSGSLGEQFF.

The rearrangement links TRBV7-9 to TRBJ2-3; D might be TRBD2 (6 bases). Germline V lookup: CDR1 SEHNR, CDR2 FQNEAQ (reference sequence). This CDR3 has 14 residues. V lost 5 bases, J lost 0 bases, and 9 bases lay in between. CDR3: CASSGTYSTDTQYF. Written as DNA, the CDR3 is TGTGCCAGCAGCGGGACTTATAGCACAGATACGCAGTATTTT. The whole variable domain, filled in from reference TRBV7-9 and TRBJ2-3, reads DTGVSQNPRHKITKRGQNVTFRCDPISEHNRLYWYRQTLGQGPEFLTYFQNEAQLEKSRLLSDRFSAERPKGSFSTLEIQRTEQGDSAMYLCASSGTYSTDTQYFGPGTRLTVL.

The table lists this clonotype with a few counts. The chain carries TRBV7-2 and TRBJ2-3; D ambiguous. There are 12 residues in the CDR3. Germline V gives CDR1 SGHTA, CDR2 FQGNSA. V was pared by 5 bases and J by 6 bases, with 9 bases between. The CDR3: CASSPSLDTQYF. CDR3 DNA: TGTGCCAGCAGCCCCAGCTTGGATACGCAGTATTTT.

The rearrangement joins TRBV30 to TRBJ2-3; D is possibly TRBD1 (6 bases). The CDR3 is made up of 15 amino acids. The germline gives CDR1 GTSNPN, CDR2 SVGIG (reference sequence). Trimming removed 7 bases from V and 0 bases from J, with 17 bases in between. For the CDR3, the DNA is TGTGCCTATACGACAGGAGCTCATAGCACAGATACGCAGTATTTT. This codes for CAYTTGAHSTDTQYF.

This sequence joins TRBV5-1 and TRBJ2-7; D possibly corresponds to TRBD2 (6 bases). V gave up 0 bases and J gave up 2 bases, with 12 bases separating them. CDR3 length equals 15 residues. The V gene's germline CDR1 is SGHRS and CDR2 YFSETQ. The CDR3 nucleotides are TGCGCCAGCAGCTTGGCCGACGGGGGAGCCTACGAGCAGTACTTC. Its protein is CASSLADGGAYEQYF.

V and J are TRBV6-1 and TRBJ2-5; D is perhaps TRBD1 or TRBD2 (5 bases each). Germline CDR1 MNHNS, CDR2 SASEGT. This CDR3 comprises 15 residues. V lost 5 bases, J lost 4 bases, and 17 bases lay in between. In DNA form, the CDR3 reads TGTGCCAGCAGTACGAACGCCGGGGCCCGAGAGACCCAGTACTTC. Protein: CASSTNAGARETQYF.

V and J are TRBV7-3 and TRBJ2-7, with 8 bases lining up with TRBD2. Per the germline V gene, CDR1 is SGHTA and CDR2 is FQGTGA. The CDR3 totals 14 residues. With V trimmed by 4 bases and J by 7 bases, 9 bases remained unmatched. In DNA, the CDR3 is TGTGCCAGCAGCTATACTAGCGGATCGGGAGAGCAGTACTTC. Translation: CASSYTSGSGEQYF.

The CDR3 here is CASSPLRSLAGETDTQYF. DNA of the CDR3: TGTGCCAGCTCACCCCTCCGTTCACTAGCGGGAGAAACAGATACGCAGTATTTT. The chain has TRBV18 and TRBJ2-3, with 11 nucleotides matching TRBD2. The CDR3 spans 18 residues. In germline, CDR1 is KGHSH, CDR2 LQKENI. After removal of 3 bases from V and 3 bases from J, the junction contained 11 bases not matched to a gene.

V and J are TRBV7-9 and TRBJ2-7, with D perhaps matching TRBD2 (6 bases). The CDR3 covers 14 residues. CDR1 is SEHNR, CDR2 FQNEAQ, per germline (reference sequence). The V gene lost 4 bases and the J gene lost 2 bases, with 12 bases spanning the gap. CDR3: CASSWGESTYEQYF. CDR3 coding DNA: TGTGCCAGCAGCTGGGGGGAGTCGACCTACGAGCAGTACTTC. The full variable domain, rest sourced from reference TRBV7-9 and TRBJ2-7, is DTGVSQNPRHKITKRGQNVTFRCDPISEHNRLYWYRQTLGQGPEFLTYFQNEAQLEKSRLLSDRFSAERPKGSFSTLEIQRTEQGDSAMYLCASSWGESTYEQYFGPGTRLTVT.

This sequence joins TRBV7-9 and TRBJ2-3; D not resolved. With 1 base removed from V and 2 bases from J, the gap between germline ends came to 4 bases. The CDR3 length is 13 residues. Germline CDR1 SEHNR, CDR2 FQNEAQ (reference sequence). CDR3 nucleotide sequence: TGTGCCAGCAGCTTAGTAGACACAGATACGCAGTATTTT. Translation: CASSLVDTDTQYF.

This clonotype was observed many times. The chain couples TRBV11-2 to TRBJ2-4; 8 bases are a match to TRBD2. CDR1 and CDR2 (germline): SGHAT, FQNNGV. Trimming cost V 4 bases and J 9 bases; bases outside gene matches: 8. This CDR3 spans 14 amino acids. CDR3 sequence: CASSSPGTRGIQYF. CDR3 sequence (DNA): TGTGCCAGCAGCTCCCCCGGGACTAGAGGCATTCAGTACTTC.

This clonotype was counted between two and nine times. The rearrangement uses TRBV27 and TRBJ1-5; D might be TRBD1 (6 bases). The CDR3 spans 15 residues. V lost 8 bases to trimming and J lost 7 bases, with 21 bases between them. Germline V CDR1 and CDR2: MNHEY, SMNVEV (reference sequence). The DNA of the CDR3 is TGTGCCAGCCGAAAACAGGGAAGCGGGGTCCAGCCCCAGCATTTT. It encodes CASRKQGSGVQPQHF.

This clonotype was seen a few times. This sequence joins TRBV6-6 and TRBJ2-3; 12 bases line up with TRBD2. The J segment lost 6 bases and the V segment lost 4 bases, leaving 5 bases of the junction unmatched. Germline values: CDR1 MNHNY, CDR2 SVGAGI (reference sequence). The CDR3 consists of 15 residues. CDR3: CASSSATSGSDTQYF. DNA of the CDR3: TGTGCCAGCAGTTCCGCGACTAGCGGGAGCGATACGCAGTATTTT.

The sample holds a few counts of this clonotype. CDR3 protein: CASSPTGLGTEAFF. CDR3 DNA: TGTGCCAGCTCACCAACAGGCTTGGGCACTGAAGCTTTCTTT. The chain employs TRBV18 and TRBJ1-1; D may be TRBD1 (5 bases). The germline gives CDR1 KGHSH, CDR2 LQKENI. V was trimmed by 2 bases and J by 4 bases, leaving 11 bases between them. This CDR3 comprises 14 residues.

This clonotype turned up a few times. This chain joins TRBV6-2 or TRBV6-3 and TRBJ1-5; possibly TRBD1 for D (5 bases). This CDR3 has 13 residues. Germline lookup yields CDR1 MNHEY and CDR2 SVGEGT. V gave up 6 bases and J gave up 5 bases, with 11 bases separating them. Here the CDR3 DNA reads TGTGCCAGCAGAGACGGGGCTTATCAGCCCCAGCATTTT. Translated: CASRDGAYQPQHF.

This clonotype was recorded a few times. J is TRBJ1-5 and V is TRBV3-1, with 7 bases that match TRBD1. This CDR3 contains 14 residues. Germline lookup yields CDR1 LGHDT and CDR2 YNNKEL (reference sequence). Trimming cost V 4 bases and J 3 bases; bases outside gene matches: 3. The CDR3 loop reads CASSLGTVNQPQHF. CDR3 bases: TGTGCCAGCAGCCTAGGGACAGTCAATCAGCCCCAGCATTTT. The full variable domain, in which reference TRBV3-1 and TRBJ1-5 provide the parts outside the CDR3, is DTAVSQTPKYLVTQMGNDKSIKCEQNLGHDTMYWYKQDSKKFLKIMFSYNNKELIINETVPNRFSPKSPDKAHLNLHINSLELGDSAVYFCASSLGTVNQPQHFGDGTRLSIL.

This clonotype occurred a few times. The chain is built from TRBV20-1 and TRBJ2-1, with D hard to call. Germline V gene sequence: CDR1 DFQATT, CDR2 SNEGSKA (reference sequence). The CDR3 has 17 amino acids. V lost 0 bases to trimming and J lost 5 bases, with 20 bases between them. The CDR3 here is CSARDPEALPPNNEQFF. In DNA form, the CDR3 reads TGCAGTGCTAGAGATCCCGAGGCACTACCCCCAAACAATGAGCAGTTCTTC.

This clonotype was found a few times. J is TRBJ2-2 and V is TRBV7-6; D is possibly TRBD2 (5 bases). Germline CDR1 SGHVS, CDR2 FNYEAQ. The CDR3 has 14 amino acids. V gave up 1 base and J gave up 6 bases, with 9 bases separating them. The CDR3 nucleotides are TGTGCCAGCAGCTTAGGGGAGTTGGCCGGGGAGCTGTTTTTT. Its protein is CASSLGELAGELFF.

This clonotype was observed a few times. The chain employs TRBV18 and TRBJ2-7, with D tentatively TRBD1 or TRBD2 (5 bases each). The V and J ends lost 5 bases and 0 bases respectively, with 14 bases between them. Germline CDR1 is KGHSH and CDR2 is LQKENI. The CDR3 has 15 amino acids. The CDR3 protein is CASSSGRSSSYEQYF. In DNA form, the CDR3 reads TGTGCCAGCTCATCGGGACGTTCAAGCTCCTACGAGCAGTACTTC. The complete variable domain, with remaining parts taken from reference TRBV18 and TRBJ2-7, reads NAGVMQNPRHLVRRRGQEARLRCSPMKGHSHVYWYRQLPEEGLKFMVYLQKENIIDESGMPKERFSAEFPKEGPSILRIQQVVRGDSAAYFCASSSGRSSSYEQYFGPGTRLTVT.

This sequence joins TRBV6-5 and TRBJ1-4; D remains ambiguous. Trimming took 0 bases from V and 0 from J, leaving 11 bases between them. Germline values: CDR1 MNHEY, CDR2 SVGAGI. CDR3 size: 17 residues. The CDR3 sequence is CASSYSGSLATNEKLFF. The CDR3 DNA follows: TGTGCCAGCAGTTACTCAGGCAGCCTTGCAACTAATGAAAAACTGTTTTTT.

The genes are TRBV20-1 and TRBJ2-7, with D unresolved. Trimming pared 1 base from V and 4 bases from J, leaving 11 bases between. CDR1 is DFQATT, CDR2 SNEGSKA, per germline (reference sequence). The length of the CDR3 is 13 residues. CDR3 amino acids: CSARAMGKYEQYF. The DNA of the CDR3 is TGCAGTGCTAGAGCGATGGGAAAGTACGAGCAGTACTTC.

This clonotype came up a few times. The J gene is TRBJ2-1, the V gene TRBV7-2; 12 bases fit TRBD2. The V gene's germline CDR1 is SGHTA and CDR2 FQGNSA. J was trimmed by 9 bases and V by 5 bases; bases with no gene match: 5. The CDR3 covers 14 residues. The CDR3 DNA reads TGTGCCAGCAGCCCGACTAGCGGGAGCACTGAGCAGTTCTTC. Amino acids: CASSPTSGSTEQFF.

This clonotype was detected a few times. The V call is TRBV20-1, the J call TRBJ2-4; tentative D call: TRBD1 (5 bases). CDR1 is DFQATT, CDR2 SNEGSKA, per germline (reference sequence). The CDR3 consists of 13 residues. Deletions cut 6 bases from V and 0 bases from J, with 9 bases between. The CDR3 sequence is CSALGLAKNIQYF. CDR3 in DNA: TGCAGTGCCCTGGGGCTAGCCAAAAACATTCAGTACTTC.